This T cell receptor beta chain was found in a study of naive and memory T cell subsets (dated by TCRdb to about 2017). At the level of the whole study: An open-source, UMI-based TCR alpha and beta sequencing pipeline was applied to sorted naive and memory peripheral blood T cell subsets. IgG serology results and the functional CMV T cell responses were in complete agreement. RNA was DNase-treated and reverse transcribed with TCR constant-region primers, mostly using SuperScript III.

This clonotype was recorded many times. Its binding antigen is unknown. No clone much larger than this one lies a single base away; base qualities are absent. Receptor libraries were prepared by UMI-ligation and nested PCR. An equimolar mix of two oligonucleotides covering both TRBC1 and TRBC2 was used as the beta constant-region primer. A single-stranded oligonucleotide bearing the SP2 primer plus a 12-nucleotide UMI was ligated onto the 3' end of the cDNA by T4 RNA ligase 1. The ligated cDNA went through four rounds of PCR with nested alpha and beta constant-region primers together with the SP2 primer. The ligation reaction was incubated at 16°C for roughly 19-25 hours. PCR2 was usually performed as a SYBR Green qPCR and halted at a preset threshold so that over-amplification would not occur. Apart from the first purification, every purification step used Agencourt AMPure XP magnetic beads. Libraries were quantified by Qubit and checked on a TapeStation, where a main peak was expected near 650 bp. Sequencing of the pooled libraries was done on an Illumina MiSeq using v2 2x251 paired-end kits, which typically yielded roughly 0.95-2.3 million reads per sample. Each sample was pooled at about 4.2 nM, and roughly 4.5-7.5% PhiX was included to help cluster recognition. The authors' pipeline ran thus. Using tag matching that tolerated one base-pair mismatch, Decombinator assigned V and J genes to FASTQ reads that had been processed by Demultiplexor. Collapsinator relied on UMIs to fix sequencing errors as well as frequency errors caused by PCR heterogeneity. CDR3Translator translated TCRs and extracted CDR3s from the conserved cysteine to the FGXG phenylalanine, flagging non-productive sequences. Repertoires were subsampled to equal numbers of UMI-defined TCRs before Gini, Shannon entropy and inverse Simpson indices were calculated. Clonotype abundance distributions were fitted to a power law by maximum likelihood within the linear range. When run on a single naive CD8 sample, MIGEC and the pipeline yielded similar UMI counts, similar unique TCR numbers and similar clonal distributions. Repertoires were searched for approximately 7,000 CMV-associated CDR3 sequences compiled from VDJdb and a published dataset. In-frame beta chains were kept once TCRdb had trimmed the public reads at Q25 with fastp and called clones with MiXCR. CDR3 protein sequences are deduplicated, and each keeps its most common genes and DNA. The V and J calls follow TCRdb's processing rather than the paper's. For this sample there are about 85,000 distinct CDR3 sequences; around 13% appear just once. The ten largest clones represent over 0.75% of the sample.

CDR1 is given as SGHDN and CDR2 as FVKESK, both from the germline V gene. At the junction V is shortened by 4 bases and J by 2 bases; bases outside the gene matches: 6. The cysteine opens and the phenylalanine closes a CDR3 of 15 amino acids. Only the CDR3 DNA stays, 45 bases, in frame from base 1. Separate amplification of TCR alpha and beta chain libraries was performed from the second PCR step onward. Donor CMV status was determined by IFNgamma production from CD4+ T cells after overnight stimulation of fresh PBMCs with CMV viral lysate. CD4 T cells were positively selected using Miltenyi beads, after which CD8 T cells were positively selected from the CD4-negative fraction. Cells were stained for CD3, CD4, CD8, CD45RA, CD27 and a live/dead dye and were sorted on a BD Aria II into four subsets based on CD45RA and CD27. A few healthy volunteers provided blood, and each donor's sample was split into CD4 and CD8 T cells and then further divided into four differentiation subsets. Approximately 120 ml of peripheral blood was drawn per donor, and PBMC were isolated by Ficoll-Paque PLUS density-gradient centrifugation. After sorting, cells were lysed in RLT buffer, RNA was extracted using a Qiagen RNeasy kit, and the extracted RNA was stored at -80 degrees C.

The paper as a whole reports these results and caveats: After error correction, over 85% of naive TCR sequences appeared only once, giving much steeper abundance distributions than memory subsets. RNA-based TCR counts may be affected by expression changes linked to T cell activation and differentiation. In both CD4 and CD8 cells, a rise in Gini index and a fall in Shannon and inverse Simpson diversity were observed from naive through CM, EM and EMRA. The abundance of TCRs followed a power law with an exponent that differed between naive and memory subsets yet stayed consistent across the three individuals. The repertoire findings for the naive and memory subsets could not be validated, as no ground truth was available. Each clonotype was defined as a single alpha or beta chain sequence rather than as a paired alpha/beta receptor.

The specimen was central memory CD4+ T cells from blood. In the paper's terms, the cell subset or site label means: central memory, CD45RA- CD27+. This chain joins TRBV14 to TRBJ2-3; 7 bases in the junction line up with TRBD1. This TCR derives from a human donor in good health. CDR3 region: CASSPGTDNTDTQYF. At the DNA level, the sequence is TGTGCCAGCAGCCCCGGGACAGACAACACAGATACGCAGTATTTT.